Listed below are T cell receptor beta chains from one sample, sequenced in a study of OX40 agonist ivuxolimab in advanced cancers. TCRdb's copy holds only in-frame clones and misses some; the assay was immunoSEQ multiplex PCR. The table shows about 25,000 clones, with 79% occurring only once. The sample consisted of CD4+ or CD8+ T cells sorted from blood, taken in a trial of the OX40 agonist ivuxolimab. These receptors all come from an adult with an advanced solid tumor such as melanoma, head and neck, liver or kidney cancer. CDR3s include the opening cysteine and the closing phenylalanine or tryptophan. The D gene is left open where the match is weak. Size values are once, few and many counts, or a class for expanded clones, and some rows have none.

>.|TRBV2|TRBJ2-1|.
TGTGCCAGCAGTGAAGCCCTTTTGTGGGCGGTGGGGGTCAATGAGCAGTTCTTC
CASSEALLWAVGVNEQFF
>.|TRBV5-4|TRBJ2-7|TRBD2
TGTGCCAGCAGCTCCTCACCGGGACTAGCCTACGAGCAGTACTTC
CASSSSPGLAYEQYF
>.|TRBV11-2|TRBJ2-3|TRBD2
TGTGCCAGCAGCTTAGTGGGCGGCCTCGGGGGGGATACGCAGTATTTT
CASSLVGGLGGDTQYF
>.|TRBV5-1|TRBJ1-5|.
TGCGCCAGCAGCCCTAGGGTCGGCAGTCGGAATCAGCCCCAGCATTTT
CASSPRVGSRNQPQHF
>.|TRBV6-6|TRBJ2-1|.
TGTGCCAGCAGTTACATTACTCAAAGGGAGCAGTTCTTC
CASSYITQREQFF
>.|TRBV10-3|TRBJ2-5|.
TGTGCCATCAGTGATCTAGATAAGATGAGTAGGGAGACCCAGTACTTC
CAISDLDKMSRETQYF
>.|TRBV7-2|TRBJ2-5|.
TGTGCCAGCAGCTTATATAAAGGGATTGGCCAAGAGACCCAGTACTTC
CASSLYKGIGQETQYF
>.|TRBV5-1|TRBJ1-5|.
TGCGCCAGCAGTCCGGGTCGGGGTAGCAATCAGCCCCAGCATTTT
CASSPGRGSNQPQHF
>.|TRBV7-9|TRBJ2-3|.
TGTGCCAGCAGCCGCGTGGTGGTCACAGATACGCAGTATTTT
CASSRVVVTDTQYF
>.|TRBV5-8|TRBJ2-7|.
TGTGCCAGCAGCTTGTATCCCGAGCAGTACTTC
CASSLYPEQYF
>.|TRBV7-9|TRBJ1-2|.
TGTGCCAGCAGCTTAGGAACACTCGGCTACACCTTC
CASSLGTLGYTF
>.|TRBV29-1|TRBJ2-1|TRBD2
TGCAGCGTTGAGGGTCTAGCGGGAAACAATGAGCAGTTCTTC
CSVEGLAGNNEQFF
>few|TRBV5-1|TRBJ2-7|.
TGCGCCAGCAGCTGGTCCACATTGGGGTCCTACGAGCAGTACTTC
CASSWSTLGSYEQYF
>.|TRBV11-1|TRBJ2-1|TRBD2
TGTGCCAGCAGCCGAAGCGGGGTCCACCTTGTTTACAATGAGCAGTTCTTC
CASSRSGVHLVYNEQFF
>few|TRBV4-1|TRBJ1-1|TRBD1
TGCGCCAGCAGCCCTGGACAGGTGAACACTGAAGCTTTCTTT
CASSPGQVNTEAFF
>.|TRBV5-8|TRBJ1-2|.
TGTGCCAGCAGCTTCAGGGAGCGTGGCTACACCTTC
CASSFRERGYTF
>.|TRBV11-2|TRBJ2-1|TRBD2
TGTGCCAGCAGCCCGACTAGCGGGATTGGTCATGAGCAGTTCTTC
CASSPTSGIGHEQFF
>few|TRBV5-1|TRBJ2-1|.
TGCGCCAGCAGCTTGGGGTCAGGGAAAGAGCAGTTCTTC
CASSLGSGKEQFF
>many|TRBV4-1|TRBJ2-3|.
TGCGCCAGCAGCCAAGATTCGGGGGCCACAGATACGCAGTATTTT
CASSQDSGATDTQYF
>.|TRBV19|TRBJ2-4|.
TGTGCCAGTTCCTCCGACGGGAACATTCAGTACTTC
CASSSDGNIQYF
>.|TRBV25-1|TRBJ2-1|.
TGTGCCAGCAGTTTGGGCTATGAGCAGTTCTTC
CASSLGYEQFF
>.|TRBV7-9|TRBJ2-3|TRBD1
TGTGCCAGCAGCAAGAGGACAGGAGATCATACAGATACGCAGTATTTT
CASSKRTGDHTDTQYF
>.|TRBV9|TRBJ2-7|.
TGTGCCAGCAGCGTAGATCATCCGTACGAGCAGTACTTC
CASSVDHPYEQYF
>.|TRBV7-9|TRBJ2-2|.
TGTGCCAGCAGCTTAGCGACCACAGGATACACCGGGGAGCTGTTTTTT
CASSLATTGYTGELFF
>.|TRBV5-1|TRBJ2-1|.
TGCGCCAGCAGCTTACCCAGGGATATGAGCTCCTACAATGAGCAGTTCTTC
CASSLPRDMSSYNEQFF
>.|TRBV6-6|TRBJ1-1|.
TGTGCCAGCGGCCCGGTGTACCCTTTGAACACTGAAGCTTTCTTT
CASGPVYPLNTEAFF
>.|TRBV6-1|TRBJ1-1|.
TGTGCCAGCAGTGAATATAGTGGGTCGATGAACACTGAAGCTTTCTTT
CASSEYSGSMNTEAFF
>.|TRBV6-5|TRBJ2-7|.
TGTGCCAGCAGTTACTCGGGGCGGGAGCAGTACTTC
CASSYSGREQYF
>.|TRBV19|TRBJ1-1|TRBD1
TGTGCCAGTAGTACCGTCGGACAGGGTCGGCGAGACACTGAAGCTTTCTTT
CASSTVGQGRRDTEAFF
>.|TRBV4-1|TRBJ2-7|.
TGCGCCAGCAGCCAAGCAATGGGCTCAAGCTCCTACGAGCAGTACTTC
CASSQAMGSSSYEQYF
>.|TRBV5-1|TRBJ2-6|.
TGCGCCAGCAGCTTGGAGGGCACCTCTGGGGCCAACGTCCTGACTTTC
CASSLEGTSGANVLTF
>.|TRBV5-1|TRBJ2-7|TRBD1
TGCGCCAGCAGCTTGGCGGGACAGCCCAACGAGCAGTACTTC
CASSLAGQPNEQYF
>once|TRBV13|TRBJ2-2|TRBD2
TGTGCCAGCAGTCTTTCACTAGCGGCGAACACCGGGGAGCTGTTTTTT
CASSLSLAANTGELFF
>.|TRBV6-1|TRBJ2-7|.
TGTGCCAGCAGTGAACAAGGGGGCCTAGCGCACCGCTACGAGCAGTACTTC
CASSEQGGLAHRYEQYF
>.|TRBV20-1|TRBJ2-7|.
TGCAGTGCCAAACTAGCTTACGAGCAGTACTTC
CSAKLAYEQYF
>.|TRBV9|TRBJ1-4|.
TGTGCCAGCAGCTCCCGTGAGGCAAACAGGGAAAAACTGTTTTTT
CASSSREANREKLFF
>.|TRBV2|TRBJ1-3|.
TGTGCCAGCAGTGAAGGGGTAACAGGGACTGGAAACACCATATATTTT
CASSEGVTGTGNTIYF
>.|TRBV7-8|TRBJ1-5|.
TGTGCCAGCAGGGACCCGGGGGAGGGCGGTAGCAATCAGCCCCAGCATTTT
CASRDPGEGGSNQPQHF
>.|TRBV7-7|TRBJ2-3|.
TGTGCTAGCAGCTTTTCCCAGGGATCAGATACGCAGTATTTT
CASSFSQGSDTQYF
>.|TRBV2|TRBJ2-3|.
TGTGCCAGCAGTGAAGCGCAAACTAGCTTGGCAGATACGCAGTATTTT
CASSEAQTSLADTQYF
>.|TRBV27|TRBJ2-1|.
TGTGCCAGCAGTTTTTTGAAGGCCGCCGATGAGCAGTTCTTC
CASSFLKAADEQFF
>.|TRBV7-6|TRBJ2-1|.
TGTGCCAGCAGCTTAGCGCTCGGTAATGGCAATGAGCAGTTCTTC
CASSLALGNGNEQFF
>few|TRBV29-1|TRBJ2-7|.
TGCAGCATCGAGACAGCCTACGAGCAGTACTTC
CSIETAYEQYF
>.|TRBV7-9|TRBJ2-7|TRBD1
TGTGCCAGCAGCTTAGGAAGGGGACAGGGAGGATACGAGCAGTACTTC
CASSLGRGQGGYEQYF
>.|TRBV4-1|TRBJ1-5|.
TGCGCCAGCAGCCAAGGTCGGCAGACTAATCAGCCCCAGCATTTT
CASSQGRQTNQPQHF
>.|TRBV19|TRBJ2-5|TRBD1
TGTGCCAGTAGAACAGGGGCTCATTCTCGAGAGACCCAGTACTTC
CASRTGAHSRETQYF
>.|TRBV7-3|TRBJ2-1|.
TGTGCCAGCAGCCTCCGGGGCTTAGGGACTTACAATGAGCAGTTCTTC
CASSLRGLGTYNEQFF